This T cell receptor beta chain was identified in a study of blood T cells in healthy people across ages. Looked up from germline, CDR1 is SGDLS and CDR2 is YYNGEE. V was trimmed by 3 bases and J by 2 bases, leaving 12 bases between them. The CDR3 length is 15 residues. Together with a sample-barcoded 5' primer, a J-beta primer mix was included in a second PCR lasting roughly 6 to 12 cycles. TCRdb reprocessed the 5' RACE reads via MiXCR and lists one record per CDR3 protein. The sample has 600,000 or so distinct CDR3 sequences; approximately 30% are singletons. The chain couples TRBV9 to TRBJ2-1, with D possibly being TRBD1 or TRBD2 (5 bases each). The sample was blood. This receptor was identified in a woman older than 75 in good health. CDR3 DNA: TGTGCCAGCAGCGGCCGGGACGAAACCTACAATGAGCAGTTCTTC. Translating gives CASSGRDETYNEQFF.